This is a list of T cell receptor beta chains from one sample in a study of blood T cell repertoires in COVID-19. The assay was immunoSEQ multiplex PCR, and TCRdb's table has in-frame clones only and misses some. The top ten hold 14% of the sample, which has some 150,000 clones, more than 65% seen once. Sequencing input: peripheral blood. The receptors derive from a woman older than 75 with acute or convalescent COVID-19. CDR3s include the opening cysteine and the closing phenylalanine or tryptophan. D genes are given only for firm matches. For some rows the clone size is stated as once, few or many, or as a class when expanded; others skip it.

j_call	clone_size	v_call	d_call	cdr3_nt	cdr3_aa
TRBJ1-3	-	TRBV3-1/TRBV3-2	-	TGTGCCAGCAGCGGGGCCATCTCTGGAAACACCATATATTTT	CASSGAISGNTIYF
TRBJ2-3	-	TRBV6-5	-	TGTGCCAGCAGCCCGACAGGCGCATCAGATACGCAGTATTTT	CASSPTGASDTQYF
TRBJ2-5	-	TRBV12-5	TRBD1	TGTGCTAGTGGTTTAGGGACAGAAGAGACCCAGTACTTC	CASGLGTEETQYF
TRBJ1-2	-	TRBV7-2	-	TGTGCCAGCAGCTTCGGCGGACACCGTCGCGGCTACACCTTC	CASSFGGHRRGYTF
TRBJ1-1	-	TRBV7-9	TRBD1	TGTGCCAGCAGCCCCAAAGGGGGCTTCACTGAAGCTTTCTTT	CASSPKGGFTEAFF
TRBJ1-5	-	TRBV3-1/TRBV3-2	TRBD1	TGTGCCAGCAGCCAAGGGTTCAGGGGGCGAAGCAATCAGCCCCAGCATTTT	CASSQGFRGRSNQPQHF
TRBJ2-1	-	TRBV12-5	TRBD2	TGTGCTAGTGGGGACGGGACTAGCACCTACAATGAGCAGTTCTTC	CASGDGTSTYNEQFF
TRBJ2-1	few	TRBV27	TRBD1	TGTGCCAGCAGTTTCGGACAGGGGCCTGAGCAGTTCTTC	CASSFGQGPEQFF
TRBJ2-4	-	TRBV5-1	TRBD1	TGCGCCAGCAGCCGCGACAGGGGGGTCAAAAACATTCAGTACTTC	CASSRDRGVKNIQYF
TRBJ1-2	-	TRBV27	-	TGTGCCAGCCAAACGACGGTGGGGACTGGTGGCTACACCTTC	CASQTTVGTGGYTF
TRBJ2-2	many	TRBV9	TRBD2	TGTGCCAGCAGCGGGGGTAGCGGGAGGGCCGGGGAGCTGTTTTTT	CASSGGSGRAGELFF
TRBJ1-2	-	TRBV5-6	TRBD1	TGTGCCAGCAGCTTAGGAGCGACAGGGTGGCCTAACTATGGCTACACCTTC	CASSLGATGWPNYGYTF
TRBJ1-2	few	TRBV14	TRBD1	TGTGCCAGCAGCCTTAATTACAGGGGCAGGGCGAATGGCTACACCTTC	CASSLNYRGRANGYTF
TRBJ1-6	few	TRBV2	-	TGTGCCAGCACCGTATTGGGACAACGTTCACCCCTCCACTTT	CASTVLGQRSPLHF
TRBJ1-2	-	TRBV11-2	-	TGTGCCAGCAGGGCCTTGATGGGACACAACTATGGCTACACCTTC	CASRALMGHNYGYTF
TRBJ2-2	few	TRBV20-1	TRBD1	TGCAGTGCGAGTCCGGGACAGGGTCTCGCCGGGGAGCTGTTTTTT	CSASPGQGLAGELFF
TRBJ2-1	few	TRBV27	TRBD2	TGTGCCAGCAGTTTAAGCGGGAATCTCTACAATGAGCAGTTCTTC	CASSLSGNLYNEQFF
TRBJ1-1	-	TRBV30	-	TGTGCCTGGAGTCTAACGACAACCAAAGCTTTCTTT	CAWSLTTTKAFF
TRBJ1-6	few	TRBV7-9	-	TGTGCCAGCAGCGCAAATCAGAGGAATTCACCCCTCCACTTT	CASSANQRNSPLHF
TRBJ1-1	-	TRBV5-4	TRBD1	TGTGCCAGCAGCTTGGGGCCGGGACAGGAGAGGTCCGGCACTGAAGCTTTCTTT	CASSLGPGQERSGTEAFF
TRBJ2-2	-	TRBV5-4	TRBD2	TGTGCCAGCAGCCCCGGACTAGCAGTCAGGGAGCTGTTTTTT	CASSPGLAVRELFF
TRBJ1-6	-	TRBV6-5	TRBD1	TGTGCCAGCAGATCTAACAGGGGTAATTCACCCCTCCACTTT	CASRSNRGNSPLHF
TRBJ2-1	many	TRBV27	TRBD2	TGTGCCAGCAGTTTCGGGGGGACCTACAATGAGCAGTTCTTC	CASSFGGTYNEQFF
TRBJ2-7	-	TRBV5-5	TRBD1	TGTGCCAGCAGCTTGGCCACCGGGACAGGATCCTACGAGCAGTACTTC	CASSLATGTGSYEQYF
TRBJ2-7	-	TRBV7-9	-	TGTGCCAGCAGCTTAGTCCTGACTACTAACGAGCAGTACTTC	CASSLVLTTNEQYF
TRBJ2-1	-	TRBV5-4	TRBD2	TGTGCCAGCAGCTTAACTAGCGGGGTATACAATGAGCAGTTCTTC	CASSLTSGVYNEQFF
TRBJ2-7	-	TRBV19	TRBD1	TGTGCCAGTGCGCTTAGGACAGGTGGCTCCTACGAGCAGTACTTC	CASALRTGGSYEQYF
TRBJ2-7	few	TRBV18	-	TGTGCCAGCTCACCGAGCCCCTCCGCGGGTGAGGAGCAGTACTTC	CASSPSPSAGEEQYF
TRBJ2-7	-	TRBV2	-	TGTGCCAGCAGAAAGGACAGCCTTTTACGGACCGGGGCTTCGGTATCAAGGCACTTC	CASRKDSLLRTGASVSRHF
TRBJ2-3	-	TRBV6-6	TRBD2	TGTGCCAGCAGTCCCGGGACTAGCGGGATTCGCACAGATACGCAGTATTTT	CASSPGTSGIRTDTQYF
TRBJ2-7	-	TRBV6-5	-	TGTGCCAGCAGTTACTCGGGGCAGAGCTCCTACGAGCAGTACTTC	CASSYSGQSSYEQYF
TRBJ2-7	-	TRBV7-9	TRBD1	TGTGCCAGCAGCTCATTCGGGACAGGGCGAGAGGAGCAGTACTTC	CASSSFGTGREEQYF
TRBJ1-2	-	TRBV29-1	-	TGCAGCGTTGAAGGGCAGGGGAGCAACTATGGCTACACCTTC	CSVEGQGSNYGYTF
TRBJ2-1	-	TRBV19	TRBD2	TGTGCCAGTAGTATAGAAGGACTAGTGAGGTTCTTC	CASSIEGLVRFF
TRBJ2-7	-	TRBV28	TRBD1	TGTGCCAGCGCCTCGACAGGGGTCTACGAGCAGTACTTC	CASASTGVYEQYF
TRBJ1-1	-	TRBV5-1	TRBD1	TGCGCCAGCAGCTTGGCCACAGGGGTTGTGACTGAAGCTTTCTTT	CASSLATGVVTEAFF
TRBJ1-2	once	TRBV7-9	TRBD1	TGTGCCAGCAGCTTAGCCTCGACAGGGGCCAGAGGCTACACCTTC	CASSLASTGARGYTF
TRBJ2-3	-	TRBV6-5	-	TGTGCCAGCAGGTCGGGAACCGCCACAGATACGCAGTATTTT	CASRSGTATDTQYF
TRBJ2-7	-	TRBV6-5	TRBD1	TGTGCCAGCAGTCGACAGGGGGCGTTATACGAGCAGTACTTC	CASSRQGALYEQYF
TRBJ2-1	-	TRBV5-1	TRBD2	TGCGCCAGCCGCTCGGGACTAGCGGGAGCCGGCGAGCAGTTCTTC	CASRSGLAGAGEQFF
TRBJ2-7	once	TRBV7-7	-	TGTGCTAGCAGCTTAGAGCAGGGGCCGGGATACGAGCAGTACTTC	CASSLEQGPGYEQYF
TRBJ2-2	-	TRBV30	TRBD1	TGTGCCCTGGACCCCAGGACAGGGACCGGGGAGCTGTTTTTT	CALDPRTGTGELFF
TRBJ2-5	-	TRBV5-1	TRBD2	TGCGCCAGCAGCGAAGGGACTAGCTCTAGGGGGGAGACCCAGTACTTC	CASSEGTSSRGETQYF
TRBJ1-1	-	TRBV14	-	TGTGCCAGCAGCCAACAACAGGGTGTCACTGAAGCTTTCTTT	CASSQQQGVTEAFF
TRBJ1-1	-	TRBV19	TRBD1	TGTGCCAGTAGTATAGCCCGGACAGGGCGGAACACTGAAGCTTTCTTT	CASSIARTGRNTEAFF
TRBJ1-5	-	TRBV2	-	TGTGCCAGCAGTGGGGACACTCGAGGCAATCAGCCCCAGCATTTT	CASSGDTRGNQPQHF
TRBJ2-2	-	TRBV5-1	-	TGCGCCAGCAGCTTGCAGGGATTGGACACCGGGGAGCTGTTTTTT	CASSLQGLDTGELFF
TRBJ1-6	few	TRBV7-2	TRBD1	TGTGCCAGCAGCTTAGTGCCGGGACAGGAGTCGACACCCCTCCACTTT	CASSLVPGQESTPLHF
TRBJ1-1	-	TRBV4-1	-	TGCGCCACCCGAGTAGGAGCTGAAGCTTTCTTT	CATRVGAEAFF